The clone carrying this T cell receptor (beta chain) was recorded many times. This sample is part of a study of read filtering for tumor transcriptome and immune sequencing. Trimming removed 5 bases from V and 7 bases from J, with 14 bases in between. The CDR3 totals 12 residues. Germline-derived CDR1 and CDR2 are DFQATT and SNEGSKA (reference sequence). This library used approximately 370 ng RNA and molecular barcoded adaptors spanning alpha/delta and beta/gamma chains. TCRdb recomputed calls from the reads with MiXCR, one row per CDR3 protein. The sample consists of over 50,000 distinct CDR3 sequences, about 21% of them appearing once.

This chain links TRBV20-1 with TRBJ2-5, with a tentative D call TRBD1 (5 bases). The sequence was collected from a donor aged 40 or over with multiple myeloma. The source material was a population of CD138-negative cells sorted from bone marrow. The CDR3 DNA follows: TGCAGTGCTCAGGGCCCCTCGGGGACCCAGTACTTC. Its translation: CSAQGPSGTQYF.